The entry that follows covers one T cell receptor beta chain sequence. The data were obtained in a study of OX40 agonist ivuxolimab in advanced cancers. Across the study: Prior checkpoint blockade (anti-PD-1, anti-PD-L1 or anti-CTLA-4) was permitted; approximately 40% had it.

Some clones are missing from TCRdb's copy, which holds only in-frame ones; the method was immunoSEQ multiplex PCR. The sample contains more than 65,000 clones, around 90% of which appear only once. Collection of blood occurred at baseline, at cycle 4 day 1, and at cycle 7 day 1. Trimming removed 0 bases from V and 0 bases from J; junction bases left unmatched: 8. The length of the CDR3 is 17 residues. CDR1 and CDR2 from the germline V gene are MGHRA and YSYEKL. The specimen comprised CD4+ or CD8+ T cells sorted from blood, sampled in a trial of the OX40 agonist ivuxolimab. The receptor's source is an adult with an advanced solid tumor such as melanoma, head and neck, liver or kidney cancer. J is TRBJ2-7 and V is TRBV4-1, with TRBD2 matching 7 bases. The CDR3 nucleotides are TGCGCCAGCAGCCAAGATCTGGGGGGGAGGGCCTCCTACGAGCAGTACTTC. Translating gives CASSQDLGGRASYEQYF.